This TCR beta chain emerged from a study of cytomegalovirus exposure and HLA in healthy donors. Across the whole study: Of 300 to 500 genotyped donors, about 80% grouped in the Caucasian-associated ancestry cluster.

There are 16 residues in the CDR3. Trimming removed 2 bases at V and 5 bases at J, with 16 bases between. Germline V gives CDR1 SGDLS, CDR2 YYNGEE. PCR primers comprised 60 Vbeta and 13 Jbeta primers. Generated by immunoSEQ multiplex PCR, the TCRdb table keeps only in-frame clones and is missing some. Counted here are more than 150,000 clones, approximately 81% occurring once; the ten biggest clones make up 3.5% to 4%. Healthy bone marrow donors made up the cohort. A note on this clone: The antigen is not known.

Study-wide points: Analyses of presence/absence relied on an assumption of roughly uniform sequencing depth across donors. By a later analysis, the bulk of CMV-associated TCR beta chains appeared HLA-restricted.

The V and J genes are TRBV9 and TRBJ2-2, with D possibly matching TRBD2 (6 bases). The receptor's source is a man aged 50 or older in good health and CMV-seronegative. The sequenced sample was PBMCs. The chain's CDR3 is CASSVGRGLKTGELFF. The CDR3 DNA reads TGTGCCAGCAGCGTGGGCCGGGGGTTAAAGACCGGGGAGCTGTTTTTT.